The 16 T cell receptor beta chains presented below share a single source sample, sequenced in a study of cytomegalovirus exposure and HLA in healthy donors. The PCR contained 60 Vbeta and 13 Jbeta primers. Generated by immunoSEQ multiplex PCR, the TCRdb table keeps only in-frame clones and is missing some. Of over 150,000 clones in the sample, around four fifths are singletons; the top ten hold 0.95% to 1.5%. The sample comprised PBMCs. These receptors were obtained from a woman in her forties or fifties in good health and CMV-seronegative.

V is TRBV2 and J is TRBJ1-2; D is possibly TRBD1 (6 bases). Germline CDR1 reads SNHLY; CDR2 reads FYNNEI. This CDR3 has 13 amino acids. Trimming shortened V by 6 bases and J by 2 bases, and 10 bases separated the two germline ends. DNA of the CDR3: TGTGCCAGCAGGTCAGGACAGAACTATGGCTACACCTTC. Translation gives CASRSGQNYGYTF.

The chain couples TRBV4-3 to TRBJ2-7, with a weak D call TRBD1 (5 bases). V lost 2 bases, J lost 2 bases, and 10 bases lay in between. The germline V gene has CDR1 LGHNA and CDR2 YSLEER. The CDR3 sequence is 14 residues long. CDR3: CASSQMTVTYEQYF. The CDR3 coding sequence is TGCGCCAGCAGCCAAATGACAGTTACCTACGAGCAGTACTTC.

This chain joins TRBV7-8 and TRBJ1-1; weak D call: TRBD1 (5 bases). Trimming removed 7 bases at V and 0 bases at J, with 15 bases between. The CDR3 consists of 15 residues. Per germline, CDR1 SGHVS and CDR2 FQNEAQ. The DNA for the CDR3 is TGTGCCAGCACCCTGGGGGGGGAAATGAACACTGAAGCTTTCTTT. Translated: CASTLGGEMNTEAFF.

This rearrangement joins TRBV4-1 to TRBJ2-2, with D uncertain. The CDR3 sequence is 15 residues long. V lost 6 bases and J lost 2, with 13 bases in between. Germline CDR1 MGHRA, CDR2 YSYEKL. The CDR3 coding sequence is TGCGCCAGCAGACCGGGTGGCTATAACACCGGGGAGCTGTTTTTT. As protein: CASRPGGYNTGELFF.

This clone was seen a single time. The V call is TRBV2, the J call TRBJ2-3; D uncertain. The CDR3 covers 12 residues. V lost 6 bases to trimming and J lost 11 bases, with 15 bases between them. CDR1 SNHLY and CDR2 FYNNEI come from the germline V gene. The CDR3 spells CASSLSERRQYF. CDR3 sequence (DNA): TGTGCCAGCAGCCTGTCTGAGCGTAGGCAGTATTTT.

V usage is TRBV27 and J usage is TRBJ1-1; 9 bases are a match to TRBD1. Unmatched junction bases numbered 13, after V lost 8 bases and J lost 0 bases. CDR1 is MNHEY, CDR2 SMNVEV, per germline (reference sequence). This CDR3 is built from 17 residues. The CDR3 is CASGPRTGAIMNTEAFF. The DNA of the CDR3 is TGTGCCAGCGGCCCCAGGACAGGGGCAATAATGAACACTGAAGCTTTCTTT.

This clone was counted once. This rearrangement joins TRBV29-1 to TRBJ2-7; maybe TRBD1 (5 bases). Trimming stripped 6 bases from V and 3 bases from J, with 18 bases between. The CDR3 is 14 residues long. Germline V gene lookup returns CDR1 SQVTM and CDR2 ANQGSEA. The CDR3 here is CSVSAQGRYYEQYF. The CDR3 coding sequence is TGCAGCGTATCAGCCCAGGGCCGGTACTACGAGCAGTACTTC.

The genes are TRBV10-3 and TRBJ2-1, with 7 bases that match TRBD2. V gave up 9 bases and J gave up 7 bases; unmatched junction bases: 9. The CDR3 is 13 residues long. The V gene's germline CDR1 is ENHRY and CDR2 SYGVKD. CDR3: CAITLERENEQFF. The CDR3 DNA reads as TGTGCCATTACCCTAGAGCGGGAAAATGAGCAGTTCTTC.

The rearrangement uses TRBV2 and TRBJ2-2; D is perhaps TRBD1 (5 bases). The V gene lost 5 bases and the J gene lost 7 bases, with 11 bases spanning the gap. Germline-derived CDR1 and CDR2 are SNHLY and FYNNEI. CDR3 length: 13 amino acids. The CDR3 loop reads CASSFSGIGELFF. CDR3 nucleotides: TGTGCCAGCAGTTTCTCAGGGATCGGGGAGCTGTTTTTT.

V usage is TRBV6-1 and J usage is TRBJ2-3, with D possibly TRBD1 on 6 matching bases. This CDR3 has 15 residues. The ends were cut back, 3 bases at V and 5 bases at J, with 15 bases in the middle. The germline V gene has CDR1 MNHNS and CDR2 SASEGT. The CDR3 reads CASSEWDTFLDTQYF. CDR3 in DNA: TGTGCCAGCAGTGAGTGGGACACCTTTTTAGATACGCAGTATTTT.

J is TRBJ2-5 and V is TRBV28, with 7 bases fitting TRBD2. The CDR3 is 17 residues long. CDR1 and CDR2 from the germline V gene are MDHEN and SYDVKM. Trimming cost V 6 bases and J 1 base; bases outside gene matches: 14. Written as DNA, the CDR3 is TGTGCCAGCAGCCTACCGGGGGGAGTGGGTCTCCAAGAGACCCAGTACTTC. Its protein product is CASSLPGGVGLQETQYF.

CDR3 protein: CASSKQQGVFNEQFF. CDR3 coding DNA: TGTGCCAGCAGCAAGCAACAGGGGGTATTCAATGAGCAGTTCTTC. The chain is built from TRBV5-5 and TRBJ2-1; TRBD1 matches 8 bases. The trim removed 4 bases at V and 6 bases at J, leaving 9 bases unmatched. CDR1 SGHKS and CDR2 YYEKEE come from the germline V gene (reference sequence). The length of the CDR3 is 15 residues.

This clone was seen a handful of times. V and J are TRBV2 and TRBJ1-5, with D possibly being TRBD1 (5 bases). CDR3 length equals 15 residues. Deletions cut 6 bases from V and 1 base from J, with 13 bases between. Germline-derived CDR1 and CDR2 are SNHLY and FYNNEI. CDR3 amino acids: CASRLRVASNQPQHF. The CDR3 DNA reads TGTGCCAGCAGGCTCAGGGTCGCGAGCAATCAGCCCCAGCATTTT.

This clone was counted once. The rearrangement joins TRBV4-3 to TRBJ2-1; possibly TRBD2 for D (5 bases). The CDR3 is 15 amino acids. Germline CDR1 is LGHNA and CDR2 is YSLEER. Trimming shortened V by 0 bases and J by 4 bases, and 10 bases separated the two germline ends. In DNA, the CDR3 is TGCGCCAGCAGCCAAGATTACGAGGGTTACAATGAGCAGTTCTTC. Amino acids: CASSQDYEGYNEQFF.

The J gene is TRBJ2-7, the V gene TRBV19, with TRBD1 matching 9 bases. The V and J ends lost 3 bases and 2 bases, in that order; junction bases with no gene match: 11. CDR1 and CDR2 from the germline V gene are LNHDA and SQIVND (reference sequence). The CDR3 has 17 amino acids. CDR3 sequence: CASSMDALRDRAYEQYF. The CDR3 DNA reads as TGTGCCAGTAGTATGGATGCGCTGCGGGACAGGGCCTACGAGCAGTACTTC. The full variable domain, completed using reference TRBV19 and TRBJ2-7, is DGGITQSPKYLFRKEGQNVTLSCEQNLNHDAMYWYRQDPGQGLRLIYYSQIVNDFQKGDIAEGYSVSREKKESFPLTVTSAQKNPTAFYLCASSMDALRDRAYEQYFGPGTRLTVT.

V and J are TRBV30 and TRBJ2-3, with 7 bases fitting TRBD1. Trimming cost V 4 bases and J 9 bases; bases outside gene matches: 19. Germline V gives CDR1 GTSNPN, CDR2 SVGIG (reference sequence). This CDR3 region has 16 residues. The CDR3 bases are TGTGCCTGGACCATCCTAGGGACAGCTGGTGGGCGGACGCAGTATTTT. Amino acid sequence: CAWTILGTAGGRTQYF.